This T cell receptor beta chain was profiled in a study of CD8+CD57+ T cells in acquired aplastic anemia. Study as a whole: DNA from sorted CD4+ and CD8+ cells averaged roughly 3.4 ug.

Whole-study results and caveats: Between patients and controls, roughly 29 CD8+ CDR3 sequences were found in common. Patients and controls had CD8+ Simpson's diversity values that were not significantly distinct.

TCR beta VDJ and CDR3 profiles were obtained from a genomic DNA template. TCRdb independently ran MiXCR on the reads; one entry per CDR3 protein. The sample lists around 200,000 distinct CDR3 sequences; roughly half were seen once. This clonotype was recorded once. The target antigen is unknown. Whoever was chosen for sequencing had shown CD8+CD57+ cell expansion by flow cytometry. Each patient had severe acquired aplastic anemia. The receptor was isolated from a human donor with aplastic anemia. The sample taken for sequencing was sorted CD4+, CD8+, or CD8+CD57+ T cells (not recorded which) from PBMCs.

In DNA form, the CDR3 reads TGTGCCATCAGAAGAGCGGGAAGGGATGAGCAGTTCTTC. Encoded protein: CAIRRAGRDEQFF. The gene calls are TRBV10-3 and TRBJ2-1, with 7 bases aligning to TRBD2. The CDR3 is made up of 13 amino acids. CDR1 is ENHRY and CDR2 is SYGVKD in the germline V gene. J lost 8 bases, V lost 6 bases, and 7 bases had no gene match.